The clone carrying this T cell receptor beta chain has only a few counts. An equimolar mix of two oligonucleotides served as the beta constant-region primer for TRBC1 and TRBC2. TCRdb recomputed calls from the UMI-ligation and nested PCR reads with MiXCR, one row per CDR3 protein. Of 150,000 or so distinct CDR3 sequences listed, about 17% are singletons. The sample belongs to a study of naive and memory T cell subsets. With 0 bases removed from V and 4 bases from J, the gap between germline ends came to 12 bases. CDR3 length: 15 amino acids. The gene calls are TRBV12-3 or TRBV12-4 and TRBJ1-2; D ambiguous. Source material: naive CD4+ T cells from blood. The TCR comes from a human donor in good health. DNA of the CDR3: TGTGCCAGCAGTTTAGCGGCGGGCGCATTCTATGGCTACACCTTC. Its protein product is CASSLAAGAFYGYTF.